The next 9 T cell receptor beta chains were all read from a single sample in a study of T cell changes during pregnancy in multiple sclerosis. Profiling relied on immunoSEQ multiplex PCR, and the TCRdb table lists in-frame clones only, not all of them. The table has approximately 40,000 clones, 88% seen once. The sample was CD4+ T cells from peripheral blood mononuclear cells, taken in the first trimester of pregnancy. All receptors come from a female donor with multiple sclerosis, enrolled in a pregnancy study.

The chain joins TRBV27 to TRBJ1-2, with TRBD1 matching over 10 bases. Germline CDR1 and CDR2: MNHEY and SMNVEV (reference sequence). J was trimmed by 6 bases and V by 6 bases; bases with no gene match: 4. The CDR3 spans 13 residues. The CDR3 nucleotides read TGTGCCAGCAGGATGACAGGGGGCAATGGCTACACCTTC. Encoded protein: CASRMTGGNGYTF.

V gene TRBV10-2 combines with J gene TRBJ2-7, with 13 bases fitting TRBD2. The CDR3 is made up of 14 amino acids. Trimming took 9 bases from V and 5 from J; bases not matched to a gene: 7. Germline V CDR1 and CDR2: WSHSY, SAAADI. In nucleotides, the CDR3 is TGCGCCAGTAGGACTAGCGGGAGTACCCACGAGCAGTACTTC. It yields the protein CASRTSGSTHEQYF.

This chain's CDR3 is CASSSRAGGAVGETQYF. DNA of the CDR3: TGTGCCAGCAGCTCGCGGGCTGGCGGGGCCGTAGGGGAGACCCAGTACTTC. The rearrangement joins TRBV13 to TRBJ2-5; perhaps TRBD2 as D (6 bases). Trimming stripped 4 bases from V and 5 bases from J, with 23 bases between. The germline CDR1 and CDR2 sequences are PRHDT and FYEKMQ (reference sequence). This CDR3 comprises 17 residues.

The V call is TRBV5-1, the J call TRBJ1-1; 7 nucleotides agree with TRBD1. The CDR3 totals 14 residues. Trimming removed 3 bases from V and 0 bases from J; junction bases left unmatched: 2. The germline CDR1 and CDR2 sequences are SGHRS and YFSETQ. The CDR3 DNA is TGCGCCAGCAGCTCGGGACAGCTGAACACTGAAGCTTTCTTT. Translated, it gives CASSSGQLNTEAFF.

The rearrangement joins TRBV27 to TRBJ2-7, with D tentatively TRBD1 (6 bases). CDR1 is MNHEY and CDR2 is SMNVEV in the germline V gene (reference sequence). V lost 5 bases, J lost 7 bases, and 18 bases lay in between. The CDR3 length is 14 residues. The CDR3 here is CASSPRRSTGEQYF. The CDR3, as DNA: TGTGCCAGCAGTCCACGTAGGAGTACAGGGGAGCAGTACTTC.

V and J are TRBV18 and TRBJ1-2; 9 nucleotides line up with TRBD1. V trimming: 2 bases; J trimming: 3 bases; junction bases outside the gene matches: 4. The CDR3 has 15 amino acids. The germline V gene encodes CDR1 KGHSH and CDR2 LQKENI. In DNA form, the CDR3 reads TGTGCCAGCTCACCAGGGGACAGGGAGTACTATGGCTACACCTTC. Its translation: CASSPGDREYYGYTF.

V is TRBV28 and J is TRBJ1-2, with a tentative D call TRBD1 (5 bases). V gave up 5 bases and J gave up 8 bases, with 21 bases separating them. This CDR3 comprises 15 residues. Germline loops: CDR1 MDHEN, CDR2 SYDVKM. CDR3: CASSPLSLRGSGYTF. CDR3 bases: TGTGCCAGCAGTCCTTTATCCCTTAGGGGTAGCGGCTACACCTTC.

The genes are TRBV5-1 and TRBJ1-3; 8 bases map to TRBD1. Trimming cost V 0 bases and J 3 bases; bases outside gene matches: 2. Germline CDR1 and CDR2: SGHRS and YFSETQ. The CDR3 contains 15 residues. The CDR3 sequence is CASSLGGQGGNTIYF. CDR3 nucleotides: TGCGCCAGCAGCTTGGGTGGACAGGGTGGAAACACCATATATTTT.

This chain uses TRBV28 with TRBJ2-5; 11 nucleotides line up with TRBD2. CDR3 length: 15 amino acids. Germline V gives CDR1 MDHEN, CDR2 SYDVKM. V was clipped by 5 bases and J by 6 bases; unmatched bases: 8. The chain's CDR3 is CASSLLAGGPKTQYF. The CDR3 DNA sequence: TGTGCCAGCAGTCTCTTAGCGGGAGGGCCTAAGACCCAGTACTTC.